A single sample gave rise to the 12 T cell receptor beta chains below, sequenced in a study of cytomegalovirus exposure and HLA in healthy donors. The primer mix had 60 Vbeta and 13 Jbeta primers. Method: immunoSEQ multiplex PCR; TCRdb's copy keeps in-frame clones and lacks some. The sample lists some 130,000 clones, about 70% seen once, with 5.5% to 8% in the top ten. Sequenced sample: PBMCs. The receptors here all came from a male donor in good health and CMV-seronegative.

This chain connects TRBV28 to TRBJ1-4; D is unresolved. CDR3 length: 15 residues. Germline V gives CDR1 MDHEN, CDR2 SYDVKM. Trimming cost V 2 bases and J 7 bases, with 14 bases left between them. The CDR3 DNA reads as TGTGCCAGCAGTTTAGGAAGGGCGCGGGGTGAAAAACTGTTTTTT. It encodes CASSLGRARGEKLFF.

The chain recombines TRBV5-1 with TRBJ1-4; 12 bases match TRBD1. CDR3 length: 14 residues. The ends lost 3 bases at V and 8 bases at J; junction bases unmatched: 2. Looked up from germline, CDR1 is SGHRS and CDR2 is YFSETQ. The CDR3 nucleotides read TGCGCCAGCAGCTCGGGACAGGGGGCAGAAAAACTGTTTTTT. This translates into CASSSGQGAEKLFF.

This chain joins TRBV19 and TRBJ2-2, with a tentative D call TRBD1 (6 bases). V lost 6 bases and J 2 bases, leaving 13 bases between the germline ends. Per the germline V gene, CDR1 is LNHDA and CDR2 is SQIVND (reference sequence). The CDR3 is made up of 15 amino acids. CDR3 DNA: TGTGCCAGTAGACGGGGCAGGGGAAACACCGGGGAGCTGTTTTTT. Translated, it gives CASRRGRGNTGELFF.

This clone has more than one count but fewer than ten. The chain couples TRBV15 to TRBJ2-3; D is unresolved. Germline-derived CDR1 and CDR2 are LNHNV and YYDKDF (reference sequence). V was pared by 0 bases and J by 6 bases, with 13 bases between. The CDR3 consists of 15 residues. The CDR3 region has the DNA TGTGCCACCAGCAGAGAGTCGGTTGGAGCCGATACGCAGTATTTT. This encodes CATSRESVGADTQYF.

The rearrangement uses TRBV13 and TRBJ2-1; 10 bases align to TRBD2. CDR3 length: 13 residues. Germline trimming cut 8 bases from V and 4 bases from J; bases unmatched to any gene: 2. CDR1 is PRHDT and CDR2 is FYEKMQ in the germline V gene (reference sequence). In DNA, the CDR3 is TGTGCCAGCCGGACTAGCGGTTACAATGAGCAGTTCTTC. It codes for CASRTSGYNEQFF.

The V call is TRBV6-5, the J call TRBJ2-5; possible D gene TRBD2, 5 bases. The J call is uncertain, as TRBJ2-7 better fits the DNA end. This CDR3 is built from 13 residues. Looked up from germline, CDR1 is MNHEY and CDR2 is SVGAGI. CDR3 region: CASRREPAYEQYF. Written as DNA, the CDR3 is TGTGCCAGCAGAAGGGAGCCGGCCTACGAGCAGTACTTC.

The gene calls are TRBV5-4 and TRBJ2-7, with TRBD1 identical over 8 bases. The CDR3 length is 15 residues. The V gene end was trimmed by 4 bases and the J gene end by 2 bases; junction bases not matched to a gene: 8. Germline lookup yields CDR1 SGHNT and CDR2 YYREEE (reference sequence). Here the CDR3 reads CASSPSGGTPYEQYF. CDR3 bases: TGTGCCAGCAGCCCATCAGGGGGCACGCCCTACGAGCAGTACTTC.

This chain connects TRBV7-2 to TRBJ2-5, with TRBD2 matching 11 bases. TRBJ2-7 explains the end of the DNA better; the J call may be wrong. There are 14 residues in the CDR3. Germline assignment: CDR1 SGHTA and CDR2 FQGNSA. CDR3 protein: CASKLAGGPYEQYF. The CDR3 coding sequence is TGTGCCAGCAAATTAGCGGGAGGGCCCTACGAGCAGTACTTC.

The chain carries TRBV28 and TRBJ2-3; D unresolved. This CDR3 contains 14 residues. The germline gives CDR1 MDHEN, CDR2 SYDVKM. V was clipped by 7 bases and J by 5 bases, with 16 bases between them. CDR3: CASTGRVVGDTQYF. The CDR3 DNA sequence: TGTGCCAGCACCGGTCGGGTGGTGGGAGATACGCAGTATTTT. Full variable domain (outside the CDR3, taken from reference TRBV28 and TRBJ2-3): DVKVTQSSRYLVKRTGEKVFLECVQDMDHENMFWYRQDPGLGLRLIYFSYDVKMKEKGDIPEGYSVSREKKERFSLILESASTNQTSMYLCASTGRVVGDTQYFGPGTRLTVL.

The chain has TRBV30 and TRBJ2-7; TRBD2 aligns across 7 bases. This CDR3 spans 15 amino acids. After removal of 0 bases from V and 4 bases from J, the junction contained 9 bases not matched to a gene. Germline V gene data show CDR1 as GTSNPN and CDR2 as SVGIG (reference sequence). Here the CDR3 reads CAWSVSLAAPYEQYF. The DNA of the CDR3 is TGTGCCTGGAGTGTATCGCTAGCGGCTCCTTACGAGCAGTACTTC.

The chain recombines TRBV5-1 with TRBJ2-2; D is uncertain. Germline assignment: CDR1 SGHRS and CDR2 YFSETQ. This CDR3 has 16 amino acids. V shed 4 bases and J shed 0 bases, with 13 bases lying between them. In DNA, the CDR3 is TGCGCCAGCAGCCTCCTCGGGTGGGCGAACACCGGGGAGCTGTTTTTT. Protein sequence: CASSLLGWANTGELFF.

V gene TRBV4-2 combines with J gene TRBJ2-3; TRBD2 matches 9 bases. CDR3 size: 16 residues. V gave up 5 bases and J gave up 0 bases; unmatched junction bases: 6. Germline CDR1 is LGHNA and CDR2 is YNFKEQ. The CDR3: CASSSGAGGSTDTQYF. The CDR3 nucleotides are TGTGCCAGCAGCTCCGGGGCGGGGGGGAGCACAGATACGCAGTATTTT.